This TCR delta chain was observed in a study of delta chain sequences of gamma delta T cells listed by TCRdb under 2017. Compared with the rest of its sample, this clone is medium-sized (0.01 to 0.1%). There is no known antigen for this receptor. No qualities accompany the bases; no much larger clone lies one base away. The library was built by means of 5' RACE. These reads were obtained on an Illumina MiSeq. TCRdb processed the public reads again with the CATT caller, after which rows with matching DNA were combined. The sample records roughly 2,400 delta-chain clones, 25% to 35% of which are singletons. Roughly 18% of the sample comes from the top ten. The source material was either unsorted cells or a sorted T cell fraction (not recorded which). The sequence derives from a human donor in good health.

The sequenced DNA is TGTGCCTGTGACACCCTCGGTAAGGGAAGCTCCTGGGACACCCGACAGATGTTTTTC. Its amino acids are CACDTLGKGSSWDTRQMFF. Recombination joined TRDV2 with TRDJ3, with the D gene not clear enough to name. The CDR3 runs 19 amino acids, cysteine and phenylalanine included. The read is trimmed to its CDR3 DNA, 57 bases read in frame from base 1. The V end loses 0 bases and the J end loses 0 bases, and a stretch of 14 bases separates them. Per the germline V gene, GEAIGNYY is the CDR1 and EKD is the CDR2.